This T cell receptor beta chain is from a study of vaccination and CD4 T cells after COVID-19. Overall study findings and caveats: The appearance of a median approximately 85% of reactive clones in convalescent patients occurred only post-vaccination.

As to treatment: 10-day PBMC culture with coronavirus spike peptide pools or control peptides (ViraFEST assay). About this clonotype: What it binds is unknown.

Sequenced with the Oncomine TCR Beta short-read assay was DNA taken from cultured CD4+ T cells. TCRdb independently ran MiXCR on the PCR reads; one entry per CDR3 protein. Of around 18,000 distinct CDR3 sequences in the sample, about 32% were seen once. With 3 bases removed from V and 1 base from J, the gap between germline ends came to 6 bases. This CDR3 has 13 residues. Germline V gene sequence: CDR1 LNHDA, CDR2 SQIVND (reference sequence). The sequenced material came from cultured CD4+ T cells from blood. The chain links TRBV19 to TRBJ2-5, with D possibly matching TRBD2 (5 bases). This receptor was obtained from a human donor with COVID-19. The CDR3 protein is CASSMRAQETQYF. Written as DNA, the CDR3 is TGTGCCAGTAGTATGAGGGCCCAAGAGACCCAGTACTTC.